These T cell receptor beta chains were read from a single sample in a study of neoadjuvant anti-PD-1 for oral cavity cancer. The method was immunoSEQ multiplex PCR; TCRdb's version includes in-frame clones alone and lacks a portion of them. In the table there are 75,000 to 100,000 clones, approximately 84% of which are singletons. The source was PBMCs, collected before nivolumab (anti-PD-1) treatment. Receptor source: a person aged 40-85 years with oral cavity squamous cell carcinoma. Both conserved end residues are part of each CDR3. D genes are given only for firm matches. The size entry is marked missing in some rows and otherwise reads once, few, many or a size class.

TGTGCCAGCAGTTCTAGGACAGGGAACACAGATACGCAGTATTTT	CASSSRTGNTDTQYF	TRBD1	.	TRBV27	TRBJ2-3
TGTGCCAGTAGTATAGGAGGGACCGGGGAGCTGTTTTTT	CASSIGGTGELFF	.	.	TRBV19	TRBJ2-2
TGTGCCACTTCCTGGGCCGCAAGCAATCAGCCCCAGCATTTT	CATSWAASNQPQHF	.	.	TRBV6-6	TRBJ1-5
TGCAGCGTAGCCGGCGCTGTAAAGGGTACGCAGTATTTT	CSVAGAVKGTQYF	.	.	TRBV29-1	TRBJ2-3
TGTGCCAGCAGCCTACAGGGTTCCCCCTCCGAGCAGTACTTC	CASSLQGSPSEQYF	.	.	TRBV7-8	TRBJ2-7
TGCGCCAGCAGCTTAGCTACTAGCTCCTACAATGAGCAGTTCTTC	CASSLATSSYNEQFF	.	.	TRBV5-1	TRBJ2-1
TGTGCCAGCAGCATCGGACAGGGGTCTACCTACGAGCAGTACTTC	CASSIGQGSTYEQYF	TRBD1	.	TRBV6-1	TRBJ2-7
TGTGCCAGCAGGCGGGGCTTCTACAATGAGCAGTTCTTC	CASRRGFYNEQFF	.	.	TRBV2	TRBJ2-1
TGCGCCAGCAGTTTAGGACAGGGTCGGGAAAAACTGTTTTTT	CASSLGQGREKLFF	TRBD1	.	TRBV5-1	TRBJ1-4
TGTGCCATAGGGGGTAACACCATATATTTT	CAIGGNTIYF	.	.	TRBV30	TRBJ1-3
TGTGCCAGCAGTACCGGGACAGGGACAGATACGCAGTATTTT	CASSTGTGTDTQYF	TRBD1	.	TRBV6-1	TRBJ2-3
TGTGCCAGCAGCCCGTGGACAGGGGGTAACACCGGGGAGCTGTTTTTT	CASSPWTGGNTGELFF	TRBD1	once	TRBV7-6	TRBJ2-2
TGTGCCAGCAGCCCAGGGACTAGCTGGAATGAGCAGTTCTTC	CASSPGTSWNEQFF	TRBD2	medium-sized	TRBV7-9	TRBJ2-1
TGTGCCAGCAGTGTTAGCCAGGTCGGGTACGAGCAGTACTTC	CASSVSQVGYEQYF	.	.	TRBV6-1	TRBJ2-7
TGTGCCAGCAGCTTGGTTGGGGTTCGGGGCTACACCTTC	CASSLVGVRGYTF	.	.	TRBV5-6	TRBJ1-2
TGTGCCAGCCGGCAGAGGGGGATTACAAATCAGCCCCAGCATTTT	CASRQRGITNQPQHF	.	.	TRBV27	TRBJ1-5
TGTGCCAGCAGTGAATGGACGGCGAACACTGAAGCTTTCTTT	CASSEWTANTEAFF	.	few	TRBV25-1	TRBJ1-1
TGTGCCAGCAACTTCGGGGGCTCCTACAATGAGCAGTTCTTC	CASNFGGSYNEQFF	.	.	TRBV5-4	TRBJ2-1
TGCGCCAGCAGCTGGGGACAGGGGGCCTACAATGAGCAGTTCTTC	CASSWGQGAYNEQFF	TRBD1	.	TRBV5-1	TRBJ2-1
TGTGCCAGTAGTAGGACAGCGGGCTATGGCTACACCTTC	CASSRTAGYGYTF	.	.	TRBV19	TRBJ1-2
TGTGCCAGCAGTGACCAGACAGGGGGCTATGGCTACACCTTC	CASSDQTGGYGYTF	TRBD1	.	TRBV6-1	TRBJ1-2
TGTGCCAGCAGTTACGCTCCCAGGGGACCTTCCTACGAGCAGTACTTC	CASSYAPRGPSYEQYF	.	once	TRBV6-5	TRBJ2-7
TGTGCCAGCAGCTTGGCGGGAGGCCCTTACAATGAGCAGTTCTTC	CASSLAGGPYNEQFF	TRBD2	.	TRBV7-3	TRBJ2-1
TGTGCCAGCAGCCCCGAGGGGGGAACCTCCTACAATGAGCAGTTCTTC	CASSPEGGTSYNEQFF	.	.	TRBV9	TRBJ2-1
TGTGCCAGCACCCGATTAGCGGGGGCCTACGAGCAGTACTTC	CASTRLAGAYEQYF	TRBD2	.	TRBV27	TRBJ2-7
TGTGCCAGCAGCCCCTCCCGGACAGTCCCCTACGAGCAGTACTTC	CASSPSRTVPYEQYF	.	.	TRBV6-5	TRBJ2-7
TGTGCCAGCAGCTTAGGGCTAGCGGGAAACAATGAGCAGTTCTTC	CASSLGLAGNNEQFF	TRBD2	.	TRBV11-2	TRBJ2-1
TGTGCCAGTAGGCGATCCGGACGGGACGCTAACTATGGCTACACCTTC	CASRRSGRDANYGYTF	.	once	TRBV19	TRBJ1-2
TGTGCCAGTAGTTGGACAGGGGGCGCATCCGGGGAGCTGTTTTTT	CASSWTGGASGELFF	TRBD1	.	TRBV19	TRBJ2-2
TGCGCCAGCAGCCCCGGGCGGGCCTCCTACAATGAGCAGTTCTTC	CASSPGRASYNEQFF	.	few	TRBV5-1	TRBJ2-1
TGTGCCACCAGCAACCCCAATCAGCCCCAGCATTTT	CATSNPNQPQHF	.	.	TRBV15	TRBJ1-5
TGCAGCGCCCGCCGGCAGAACACTGAAGCTTTCTTT	CSARRQNTEAFF	.	.	TRBV29-1	TRBJ1-1
TGTGCCAGCAGTTCAAATAGAATCTCTGGAAACACCATATATTTT	CASSSNRISGNTIYF	.	.	TRBV13	TRBJ1-3
TGTGCCAGCAGCTTAGTTCAGGGCGGCAATCAGCCCCAGCATTTT	CASSLVQGGNQPQHF	.	.	TRBV7-2	TRBJ1-5
TGCGCCAGCAGCTTGCAGGGCGGGAGGGCAAGCACAGATACGCAGTATTTT	CASSLQGGRASTDTQYF	TRBD2	.	TRBV5-1	TRBJ2-3
TGTGCCAGCAGGTCGGGACAGGGGGTTTCTTATGGCTACACCTTC	CASRSGQGVSYGYTF	TRBD1	few	TRBV28	TRBJ1-2
TGTGCCACCAGCAGAGCGAAGGGTATCACCAAAAACATTCAGTACTTC	CATSRAKGITKNIQYF	.	.	TRBV15	TRBJ2-4
TGTGCCAGCAGGCGAGGACAGGGGCGATATCAGCCCCAGCATTTT	CASRRGQGRYQPQHF	TRBD1	.	TRBV27	TRBJ1-5
TGTGCCATCAAAGGCTCCCCGGGCGAGCAGTACTTC	CAIKGSPGEQYF	.	once	TRBV10-3	TRBJ2-7
TGTGCCAGCAGTCTGACTATAAAAGAGACCCAGTACTTC	CASSLTIKETQYF	.	.	TRBV2	TRBJ2-5
TGTGCCAGCAGCTTGGGCGGAGGGCCGCTCAATGAGCAGTTCTTC	CASSLGGGPLNEQFF	.	.	TRBV5-6	TRBJ2-1
TGTGCCAGCAGCCCTGGGGAGCGGGTAATAGATACGCAGTATTTT	CASSPGERVIDTQYF	.	.	TRBV11-2	TRBJ2-3
TGTGCCAGCAGCGTAGTCCAACTAGGGAATGAGCAGTTCTTC	CASSVVQLGNEQFF	.	.	TRBV9	TRBJ2-1